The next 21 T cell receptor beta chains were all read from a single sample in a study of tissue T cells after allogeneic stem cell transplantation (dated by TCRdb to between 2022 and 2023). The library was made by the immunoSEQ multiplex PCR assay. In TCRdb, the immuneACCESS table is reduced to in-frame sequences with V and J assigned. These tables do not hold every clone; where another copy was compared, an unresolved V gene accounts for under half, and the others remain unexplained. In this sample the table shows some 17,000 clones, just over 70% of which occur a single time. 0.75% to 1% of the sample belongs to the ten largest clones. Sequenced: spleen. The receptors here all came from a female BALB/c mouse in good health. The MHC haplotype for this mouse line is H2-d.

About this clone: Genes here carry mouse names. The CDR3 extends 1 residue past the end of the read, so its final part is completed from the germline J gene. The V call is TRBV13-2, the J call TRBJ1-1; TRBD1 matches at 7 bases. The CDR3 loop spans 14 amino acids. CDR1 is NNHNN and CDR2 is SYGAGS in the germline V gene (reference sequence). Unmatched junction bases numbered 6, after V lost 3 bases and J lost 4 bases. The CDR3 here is CASGATGEGTEVFF. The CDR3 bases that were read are TGTGCCAGCGGTGCCACAGGGGAGGGCACAGAAGTCTTC.

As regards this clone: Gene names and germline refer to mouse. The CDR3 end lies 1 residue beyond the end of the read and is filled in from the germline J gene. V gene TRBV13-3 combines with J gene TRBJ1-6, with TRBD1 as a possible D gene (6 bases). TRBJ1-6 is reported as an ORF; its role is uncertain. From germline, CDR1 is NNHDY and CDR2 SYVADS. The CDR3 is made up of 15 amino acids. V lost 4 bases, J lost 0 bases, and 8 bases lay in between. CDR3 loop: CASSPDSSYNSPLYF. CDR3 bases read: TGTGCCAGCAGTCCGGACAGTTCCTATAATTCGCCCCTCTAC.

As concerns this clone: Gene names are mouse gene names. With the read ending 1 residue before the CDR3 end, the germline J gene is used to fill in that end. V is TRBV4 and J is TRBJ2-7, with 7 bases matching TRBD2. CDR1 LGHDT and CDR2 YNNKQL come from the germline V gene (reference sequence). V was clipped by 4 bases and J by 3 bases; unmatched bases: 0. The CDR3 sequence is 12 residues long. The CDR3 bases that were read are TGTGCCAGCAGCTGGGGGGGCTATGAACAGTAC. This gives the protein CASSWGGYEQY. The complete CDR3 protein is CASSWGGYEQYF.

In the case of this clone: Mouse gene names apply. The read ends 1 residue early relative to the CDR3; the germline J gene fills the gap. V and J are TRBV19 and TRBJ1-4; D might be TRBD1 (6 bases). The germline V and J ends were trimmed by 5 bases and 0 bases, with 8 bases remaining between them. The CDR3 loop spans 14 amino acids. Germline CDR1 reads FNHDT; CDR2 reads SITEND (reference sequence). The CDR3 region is CASRNRVSNERLFF. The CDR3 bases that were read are TGTGCCAGCAGAAACAGGGTTTCCAACGAAAGATTATTT.

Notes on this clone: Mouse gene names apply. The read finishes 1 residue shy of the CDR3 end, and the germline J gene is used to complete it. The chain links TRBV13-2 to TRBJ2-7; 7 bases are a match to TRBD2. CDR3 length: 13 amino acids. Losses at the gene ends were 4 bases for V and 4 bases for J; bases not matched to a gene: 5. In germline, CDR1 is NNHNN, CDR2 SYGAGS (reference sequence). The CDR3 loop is CASGPGTAYEQYF. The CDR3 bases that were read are TGTGCCAGCGGTCCCGGGACTGCATATGAACAGTAC.

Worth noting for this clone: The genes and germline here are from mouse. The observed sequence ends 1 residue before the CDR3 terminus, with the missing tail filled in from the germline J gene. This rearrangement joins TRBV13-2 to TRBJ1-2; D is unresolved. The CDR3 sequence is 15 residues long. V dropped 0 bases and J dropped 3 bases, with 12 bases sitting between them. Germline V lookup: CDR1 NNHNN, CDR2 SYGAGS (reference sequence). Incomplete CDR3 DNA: TGTGCCAGCGGTGATGCACGGGGAGAGGACTCCGACTACACC. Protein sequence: CASGDARGEDSDYT. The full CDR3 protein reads CASGDARGEDSDYTF.

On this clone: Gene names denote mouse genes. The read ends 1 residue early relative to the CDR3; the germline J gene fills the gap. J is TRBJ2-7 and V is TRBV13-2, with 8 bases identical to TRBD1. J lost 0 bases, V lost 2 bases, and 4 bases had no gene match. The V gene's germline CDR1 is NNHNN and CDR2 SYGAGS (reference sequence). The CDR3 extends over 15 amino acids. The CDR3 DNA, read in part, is TGTGCCAGCGGTGAACCAACAGGGGGCTCCTATGAACAGTAC. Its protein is CASGEPTGGSYEQY. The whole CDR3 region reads CASGEPTGGSYEQYF.

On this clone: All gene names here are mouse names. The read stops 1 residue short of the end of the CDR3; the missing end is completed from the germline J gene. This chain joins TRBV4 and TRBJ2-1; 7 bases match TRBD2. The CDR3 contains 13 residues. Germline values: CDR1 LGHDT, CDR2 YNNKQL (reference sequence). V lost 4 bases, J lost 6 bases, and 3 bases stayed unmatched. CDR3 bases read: TGTGCCAGCAGCTTCTGGGGGATTGCTGAGCAGTTC. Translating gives CASSFWGIAEQF. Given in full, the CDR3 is CASSFWGIAEQFF.

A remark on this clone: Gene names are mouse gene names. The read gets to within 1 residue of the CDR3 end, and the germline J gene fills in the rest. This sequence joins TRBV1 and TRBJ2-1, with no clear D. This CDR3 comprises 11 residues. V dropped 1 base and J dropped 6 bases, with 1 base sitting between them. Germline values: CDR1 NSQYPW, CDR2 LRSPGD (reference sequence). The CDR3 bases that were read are TGCACCTGCAGTGCAGGTGCTGAGCAGTTC. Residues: CTCSAGAEQF. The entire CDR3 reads CTCSAGAEQFF.

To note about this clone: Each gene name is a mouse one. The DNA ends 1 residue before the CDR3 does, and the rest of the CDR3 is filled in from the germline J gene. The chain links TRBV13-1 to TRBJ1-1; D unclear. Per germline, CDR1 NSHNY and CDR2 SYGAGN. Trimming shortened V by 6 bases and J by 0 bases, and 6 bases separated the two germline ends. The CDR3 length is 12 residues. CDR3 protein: CASIGTNTEVFF. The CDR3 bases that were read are TGTGCCAGCATCGGGACAAACACAGAAGTCTTC.

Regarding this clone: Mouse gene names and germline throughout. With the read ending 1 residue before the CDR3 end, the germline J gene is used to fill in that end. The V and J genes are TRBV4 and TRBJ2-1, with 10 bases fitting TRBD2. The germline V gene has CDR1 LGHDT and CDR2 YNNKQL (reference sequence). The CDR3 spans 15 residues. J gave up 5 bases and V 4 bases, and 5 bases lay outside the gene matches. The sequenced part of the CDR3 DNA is TGTGCCAGCAGCTCCTGGGGGGGCGCGGATGCTGAGCAGTTC. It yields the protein CASSSWGGADAEQF. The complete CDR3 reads CASSSWGGADAEQFF.

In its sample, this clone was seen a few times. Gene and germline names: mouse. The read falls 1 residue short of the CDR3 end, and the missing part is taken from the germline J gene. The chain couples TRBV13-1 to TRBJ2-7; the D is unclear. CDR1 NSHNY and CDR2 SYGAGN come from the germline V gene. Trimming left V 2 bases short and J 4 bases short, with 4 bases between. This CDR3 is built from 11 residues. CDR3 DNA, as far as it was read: TGTGCCAGCAGTGAGGGGTATGAACAGTAC. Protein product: CASSEGYEQY. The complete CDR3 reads CASSEGYEQYF.

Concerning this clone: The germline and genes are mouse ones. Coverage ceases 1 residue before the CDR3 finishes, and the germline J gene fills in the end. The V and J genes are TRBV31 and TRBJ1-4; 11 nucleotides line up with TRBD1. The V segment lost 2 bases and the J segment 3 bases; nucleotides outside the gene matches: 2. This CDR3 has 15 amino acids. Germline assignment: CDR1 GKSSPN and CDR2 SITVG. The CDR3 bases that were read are TGTGCCTGGAGTTCGGGACAGGGGGCCAACGAAAGATTATTT. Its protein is CAWSSGQGANERLF. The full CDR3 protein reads CAWSSGQGANERLFF.

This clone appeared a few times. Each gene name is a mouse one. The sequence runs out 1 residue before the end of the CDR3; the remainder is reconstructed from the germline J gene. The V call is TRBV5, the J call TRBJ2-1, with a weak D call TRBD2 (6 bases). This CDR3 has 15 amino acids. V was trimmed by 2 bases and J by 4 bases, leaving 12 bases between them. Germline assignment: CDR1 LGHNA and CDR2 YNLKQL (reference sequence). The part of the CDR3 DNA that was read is TGTGCCAGCAGCCAAAATCCGGGACTTTATGCTGAGCAGTTC. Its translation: CASSQNPGLYAEQF. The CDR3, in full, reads CASSQNPGLYAEQFF.

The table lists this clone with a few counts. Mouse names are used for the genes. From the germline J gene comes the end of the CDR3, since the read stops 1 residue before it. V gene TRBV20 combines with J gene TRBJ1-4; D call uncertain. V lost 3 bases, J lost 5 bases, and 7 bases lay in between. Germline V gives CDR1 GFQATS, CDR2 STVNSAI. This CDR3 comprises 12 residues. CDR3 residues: CGARTGNERLFF. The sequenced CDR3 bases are TGTGGTGCTAGAACGGGAAACGAAAGATTATTT.

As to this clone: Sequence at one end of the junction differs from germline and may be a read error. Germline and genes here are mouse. The CDR3 bases that were read are TGTGCCAGCGGTGAAACTGGGGGGCACTCCTATGAACAGTAC. This gives the protein CASGETGGHSYEQY. The whole CDR3 sequence is CASGETGGHSYEQYF. The rearrangement links TRBV13-1 to TRBJ2-7, with 9 bases fitting TRBD2. The CDR3 goes on 1 residue after the read ends, and that part is filled in from the germline J gene. Germline CDR1 is NSHNY and CDR2 is SYGAGN. This CDR3 is 15 amino acids long.

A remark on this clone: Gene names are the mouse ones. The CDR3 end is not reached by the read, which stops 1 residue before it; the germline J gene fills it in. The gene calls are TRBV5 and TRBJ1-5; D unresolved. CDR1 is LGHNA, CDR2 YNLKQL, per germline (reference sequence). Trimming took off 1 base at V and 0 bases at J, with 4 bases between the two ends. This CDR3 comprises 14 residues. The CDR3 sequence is CASSQASNNQAPLF. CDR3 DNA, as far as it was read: TGTGCCAGCAGCCAAGCTAGTAACAACCAGGCTCCGCTT.

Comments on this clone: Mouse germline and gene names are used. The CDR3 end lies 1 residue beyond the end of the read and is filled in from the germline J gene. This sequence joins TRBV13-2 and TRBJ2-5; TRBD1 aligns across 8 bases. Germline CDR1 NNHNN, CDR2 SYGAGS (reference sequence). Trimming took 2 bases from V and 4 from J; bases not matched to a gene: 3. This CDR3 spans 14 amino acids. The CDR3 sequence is CASGDRGHKDTQYF. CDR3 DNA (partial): TGTGCCAGCGGTGACAGGGGGCACAAAGACACCCAGTAC.

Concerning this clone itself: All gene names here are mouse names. This CDR3 reads CASRGTGANQAPLF. The sequenced CDR3 bases are TGTGCCAGCAGGGGGACAGGGGCCAACCAGGCTCCGCTT. The chain carries TRBV13-3 and TRBJ1-5; 10 bases line up with TRBD1. Coverage ceases 1 residue before the CDR3 finishes, and the germline J gene fills in the end. The CDR3 is 14 amino acids. Unmatched junction bases numbered 2, after V lost 5 bases and J lost 3 bases. The germline gives CDR1 NNHDY, CDR2 SYVADS.

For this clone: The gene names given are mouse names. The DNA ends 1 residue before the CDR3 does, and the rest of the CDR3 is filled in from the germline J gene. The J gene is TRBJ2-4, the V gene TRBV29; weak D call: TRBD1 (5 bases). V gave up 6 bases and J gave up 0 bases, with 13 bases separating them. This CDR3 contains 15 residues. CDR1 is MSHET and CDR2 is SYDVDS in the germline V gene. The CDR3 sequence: CASSPIDRSQNTLYF. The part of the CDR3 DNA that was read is TGTGCTAGCAGCCCAATCGACAGAAGTCAAAACACCTTGTAC.

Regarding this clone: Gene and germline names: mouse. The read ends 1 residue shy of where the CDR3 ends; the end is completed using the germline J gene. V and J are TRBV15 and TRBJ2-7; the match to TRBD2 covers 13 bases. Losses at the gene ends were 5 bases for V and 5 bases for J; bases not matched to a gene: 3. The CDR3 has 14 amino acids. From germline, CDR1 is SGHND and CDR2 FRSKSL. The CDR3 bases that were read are TGTGCCAGCAGTCCCGGGACTGGGGGGGATGAACAGTAC. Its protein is CASSPGTGGDEQY. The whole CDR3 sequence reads CASSPGTGGDEQYF.